These T cell receptor beta chains were read from a single sample in a study of PD-L1 blockade in urothelial cancer. Libraries were prepared by immunoSEQ multiplex PCR; TCRdb keeps only in-frame clonotypes and omits some of them. Of fewer than 95,000 clones in the sample, about 83% were seen once. The sequences come from PBMCs, collected around atezolizumab (anti-PD-L1) treatment. The receptors were gathered from a man in his sixties with urothelial cancer. The CDR3 runs from the conserved cysteine through the conserved F or W. D genes are given only for firm matches. Where a row states a size, it is once, few, many or the class of an expanded clone; other rows omit it.

j_call clone_size v_call d_call cdr3_nt cdr3_aa
TRBJ2-5 . TRBV18 . TGTGCCAGCTCACCACCGCCAGGGGCCGGAGAGACCCAGTACTTC CASSPPPGAGETQYF
TRBJ2-5 . TRBV28 . TGTGCCAGCAGTTCCCCGGGAGCGAGGACCCAAGAGACCCAGTACTTC CASSSPGARTQETQYF
TRBJ2-1 . TRBV9 TRBD1 TGTGCCAGCAGCGTTACAGGACCGGGACAGGGTGTGAATGAGCAGTTCTTC CASSVTGPGQGVNEQFF
TRBJ2-3 . TRBV18 . TGTGCCAGCTCACCCTACCAGGGTACGCAGTATTTT CASSPYQGTQYF
TRBJ2-3 . TRBV6-1 TRBD2 TGTGCCAGCAGTGATAAGGGGATGTGGACTAGCGGGGGGAGGCGCGATACGCAGTATTTT CASSDKGMWTSGGRRDTQYF
TRBJ1-3 . TRBV10-3 . TGTGCCATCAGTTCAAGCCGGGACAATGGAAACACCATATATTTT CAISSSRDNGNTIYF
TRBJ1-6 . TRBV6-1 TRBD1 TGTGCCAGCAGTGCGCCTAGGACAGGGAATAGCTCACCCCTCCACTTT CASSAPRTGNSSPLHF
TRBJ2-5 . TRBV5-1 TRBD2 TGCGCCAGCAGCTCAGGACTAGCTATCGAGACCCAGTACTTC CASSSGLAIETQYF
TRBJ2-7 . TRBV27 TRBD1 TGTGCCAGCAGTCTACAGGGGTCAGGCTCCTACGAGCAGTACTTC CASSLQGSGSYEQYF
TRBJ2-7 few TRBV19 TRBD1 TGTGCCAGTAGGGGCTGGGGGACAGACTACGAGCAGTACTTC CASRGWGTDYEQYF
TRBJ2-3 few TRBV14 TRBD2 TGTGCCAGCAGCCAAGATTGGATAGCGGGAGAGGAAGATACGCAGTATTTT CASSQDWIAGEEDTQYF
TRBJ2-7 . TRBV5-1 TRBD1 TGCGCCAGCAGCTTGGGGACCGGGACAGGGTTGGGAGAGCAGTACTTC CASSLGTGTGLGEQYF
TRBJ2-7 . TRBV7-2 TRBD2 TGTGCCAGCAGCTTAGAGGGGACTAGCGGATACGAGCAGTACTTC CASSLEGTSGYEQYF
TRBJ2-1 . TRBV27 TRBD1 TGTGCCAGCAGTTTAGGGACAGCCTACAATGAGCAGTTCTTC CASSLGTAYNEQFF
TRBJ2-5 . TRBV4-3 TRBD2 TGCGCCAGCAGCCAAGAACCCGGGACTAGCGGGAGGGGACAGACCCAGTACTTC CASSQEPGTSGRGQTQYF
TRBJ2-3 . TRBV29-1 . TGCAGCGCACTACGGACAGATACGCAGTATTTT CSALRTDTQYF
TRBJ1-5 . TRBV30 . TGTGCCTGGAATACAGGGCTCAAGCAGCCCCAGCATTTT CAWNTGLKQPQHF
TRBJ1-1 . TRBV5-4 TRBD1 TGTGCCAGCAGCTTGGTAGTATCAGGGGGAGCTGAAGCTTTCTTT CASSLVVSGGAEAFF
TRBJ1-3 . TRBV6-5 TRBD1 TGTGCCAGCAGTTACTCCGGGACAGCCTCTGGAAACACCATATATTTT CASSYSGTASGNTIYF
TRBJ2-7 . TRBV10-2 TRBD2 TGCGCCAGCAGCGGGGGGGGGTACGAGCAGTACTTC CASSGGGYEQYF
TRBJ1-4 . TRBV28 . TGTGCCAGCGAGGGATCCAGGGGAAAACTGTTTTTT CASEGSRGKLFF
TRBJ2-5 . TRBV7-7 TRBD2 TGTGCCAGCAGCCTTGGACTAGCAGGCACCCAGTACTTC CASSLGLAGTQYF
TRBJ1-3 . TRBV19 TRBD1 TGTGCCAGTAACATACAGGGGGCCTCTGGAAACACCATATATTTT CASNIQGASGNTIYF
TRBJ2-2 . TRBV9 . TGTGCCAGCAGCGTAGAACCAACTCGAAACACCGGGGAGCTGTTTTTT CASSVEPTRNTGELFF
TRBJ2-1 few TRBV6-5 TRBD2 TGTGCCAGCAGTTATACGGGGGGACACAATGAGCAGTTCTTC CASSYTGGHNEQFF
TRBJ1-1 . TRBV27 TRBD1 TGTGCCAGCAGTTCCGTGACAGGGGTAGTCACTGAAGCTTTCTTT CASSSVTGVVTEAFF
TRBJ2-7 . TRBV25-1 . TGTGCCAGCAGTGATGCGGGGACGGCCTACGAGCAGTACTTC CASSDAGTAYEQYF
TRBJ1-1 . TRBV4-3 TRBD1 TGCGCCAGCAGCCTATCTCCTGCAGGGGGTATGGAAGCTTTCTTT CASSLSPAGGMEAFF
TRBJ2-1 . TRBV9 . TGTGCCAGCAGCGTAGCCGGGACTTCTTACAATGAGCAGTTCTTC CASSVAGTSYNEQFF